The 11 T cell receptor beta chains below come from one sample, sequenced in a study of shared clonotypes between healthy human individuals. Naive CD8 cells comprised CD45RO-negative, CCR7-positively selected cells, excluding terminally differentiated effector memory CD45RA+ cells. Repertoires were generated with immunoSEQ multiplex PCR, while TCRdb's copy carries only in-frame clones and drops some. This table holds about 610,000 clones, approximately 96% found once. Sequenced: naive CD8+ T cells sorted from blood. Receptor source: a woman aged 25 to 39 in good health.

The rearrangement uses TRBV28 and TRBJ2-7; no clear D. CDR3 length: 12 amino acids. Germline loops: CDR1 MDHEN, CDR2 SYDVKM. V lost 3 bases and J 6 bases, leaving 9 bases between the germline ends. This CDR3 reads CASSFFFAEQYF. The CDR3 nucleotides read TGTGCCAGCAGTTTTTTTTTCGCCGAGCAGTACTTC.

The rearrangement uses TRBV28 and TRBJ2-1; D ambiguous. This CDR3 spans 16 amino acids. V was trimmed by 4 bases and J by 6 bases, leaving 19 bases between them. CDR1 and CDR2 (germline): MDHEN, SYDVKM. In nucleotides, the CDR3 is TGTGCCAGCAGTTCCATTATAGCCACCGGGTCCAATGAGCAGTTCTTC. Encoded protein: CASSSIIATGSNEQFF.

A single count supports this clone. This chain uses TRBV5-1 with TRBJ1-1; D uncertain. V lost 3 bases to trimming and J lost 1 base, with 13 bases between them. From germline, CDR1 is SGHRS and CDR2 YFSETQ. The CDR3 extends over 15 amino acids. Here the CDR3 reads CASSSGRPENTEAFF. In DNA, the CDR3 is TGCGCCAGCAGCTCCGGTCGGCCAGAGAACACTGAAGCTTTCTTT. The variable domain in full, completed from reference TRBV5-1 and TRBJ1-1, reads KAGVTQTPRYLIKTRGQQVTLSCSPISGHRSVSWYQQTPGQGLQFLFEYFSETQRNKGNFPGRFSGRQFSNSRSEMNVSTLELGDSALYLCASSSGRPENTEAFFGQGTRLTVV.

This clone has only one observation. The chain uses TRBV21-1 and TRBJ2-1. TRBV21-1 is assigned pseudogene status. The CDR3 contains 9 residues. In DNA form, the CDR3 reads TGTGCCAGCAGCAATGAGCAGTTCTTC. Amino acid sequence: CASSNEQFF.

The V gene is TRBV10-2, the J gene TRBJ2-2, with TRBD2 matching over 7 bases. Germline loops: CDR1 WSHSY, CDR2 SAAADI. CDR3 length: 14 residues. The V segment lost 6 bases and the J segment 5 bases; nucleotides outside the gene matches: 6. The CDR3 protein is CASRAREGTGELFF. CDR3 coding DNA: TGCGCCAGCAGGGCCAGGGAGGGGACCGGGGAGCTGTTTTTT.

Regarding this clone: At one end the junction does not follow the germline gene, possibly because of a read error. The CDR3 spells CASTEVAGELFF. The CDR3 coding sequence is TGTGCCAGCACTGAAGTTGCCGGGGAGCTGTTTTTT. The J gene is TRBJ2-2, the V gene TRBV6-1; D gene uncertain. The CDR3 runs 12 residues. The V gene's germline CDR1 is MNHNS and CDR2 SASEGT.

The V and J genes are TRBV19 and TRBJ2-7; 8 nucleotides line up with TRBD2. Germline values: CDR1 LNHDA, CDR2 SQIVND (reference sequence). The trim removed 3 bases at V and 5 bases at J, leaving 9 bases unmatched. The CDR3 extends over 15 amino acids. The CDR3 spells CASSIGAGALNEQYF. CDR3 in DNA: TGTGCCAGTAGTATCGGAGCGGGAGCGCTAAACGAGCAGTACTTC.

V gene TRBV6-4 combines with J gene TRBJ1-1; no reliable D call. The germline CDR1 and CDR2 sequences are MRHNA and SNTAGT. V lost 3 bases and J 5 bases, leaving 10 bases between the germline ends. The CDR3 runs 13 residues. CDR3 bases: TGTGCCAGCAGTGATGGCGTGAGGACTGAAGCTTTCTTT. Its translation is CASSDGVRTEAFF.

This chain connects TRBV6-6 to TRBJ2-7; D unresolved. V lost 8 bases to trimming and J lost 5 bases, with 13 bases between them. CDR1 is MNHNY and CDR2 is SVGAGI in the germline V gene (reference sequence). This CDR3 contains 12 residues. CDR3 protein: CASGQALNEQYF. CDR3 coding DNA: TGTGCCAGCGGCCAGGCACTGAACGAGCAGTACTTC.

The chain recombines TRBV2 with TRBJ2-3; perhaps TRBD1 as D (8 bases). Germline loops: CDR1 SNHLY, CDR2 FYNNEI. V was pared by 4 bases and J by 2 bases, with 13 bases between. The CDR3 loop spans 15 amino acids. The DNA for the CDR3 is TGTGCCAGCAGTGGAACAGGGGGGGTCACAGATACGCAGTATTTT. It specifies CASSGTGGVTDTQYF.

This chain connects TRBV30 to TRBJ2-1; 7 bases match TRBD2. Trimming took 4 bases from V and 8 from J; bases not matched to a gene: 8. CDR3 length: 13 residues. Germline CDR1 is GTSNPN and CDR2 is SVGIG (reference sequence). The CDR3 coding sequence is TGTGCCTGGAACGGCGGGAGTACTTATGAGCAGTTCTTC. This translates into CAWNGGSTYEQFF.